This TCR beta chain was recovered during a study of blood T cell repertoires in COVID-19. Per the germline V gene, CDR1 is LNHDA and CDR2 is SQIVND (reference sequence). This CDR3 spans 14 amino acids. V was trimmed by 10 bases and J by 2 bases, leaving 12 bases between them. Produced via immunoSEQ multiplex PCR; TCRdb's table is partial and in-frame only. The profile shows under 350,000 clones, 89% of them singletons. Living in 20 to 30 US areas, the participants were between 18 and 89 years of age. The sequence derives from an older woman who had recovered from COVID-19. Sequencing input: PBMCs or T cells enriched from blood (not recorded which). The genes are TRBV19 and TRBJ2-6; D is unresolved. CDR3 nucleotides: TGTGCCACCGGAGTTTCGGCTGGGGCCAACGTCCTGACTTTC. This sequence encodes CATGVSAGANVLTF.